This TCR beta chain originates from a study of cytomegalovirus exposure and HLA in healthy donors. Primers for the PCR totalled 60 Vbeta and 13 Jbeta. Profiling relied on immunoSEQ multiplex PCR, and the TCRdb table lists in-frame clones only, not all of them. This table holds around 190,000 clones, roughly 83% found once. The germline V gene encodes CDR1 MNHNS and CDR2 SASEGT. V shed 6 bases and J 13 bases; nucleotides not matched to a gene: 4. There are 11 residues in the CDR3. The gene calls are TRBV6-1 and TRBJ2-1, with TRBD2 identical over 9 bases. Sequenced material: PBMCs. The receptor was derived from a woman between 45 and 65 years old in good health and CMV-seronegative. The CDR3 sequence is CASSSGTSQFF. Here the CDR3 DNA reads TGTGCCAGCAGCTCCGGGACTAGCCAGTTCTTC.